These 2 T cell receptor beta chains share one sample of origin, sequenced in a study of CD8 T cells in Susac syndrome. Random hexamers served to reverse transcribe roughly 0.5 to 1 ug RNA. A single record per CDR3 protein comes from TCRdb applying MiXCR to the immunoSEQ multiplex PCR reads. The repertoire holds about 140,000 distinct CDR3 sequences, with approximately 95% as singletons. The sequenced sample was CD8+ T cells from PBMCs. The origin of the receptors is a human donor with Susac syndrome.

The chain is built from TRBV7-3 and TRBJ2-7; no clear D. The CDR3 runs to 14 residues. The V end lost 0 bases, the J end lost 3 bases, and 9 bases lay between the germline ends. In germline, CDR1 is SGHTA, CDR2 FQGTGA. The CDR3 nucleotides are TGTGCCAGCAGCTTAACGCCAGGCCACTACGAGCAGTACTTC. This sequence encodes CASSLTPGHYEQYF.

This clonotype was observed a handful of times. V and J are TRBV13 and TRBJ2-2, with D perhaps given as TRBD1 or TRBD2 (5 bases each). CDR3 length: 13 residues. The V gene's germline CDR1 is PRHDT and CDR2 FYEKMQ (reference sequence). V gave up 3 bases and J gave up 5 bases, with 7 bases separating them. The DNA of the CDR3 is TGTGCCAGCAGCTTGGGACGAACCGGGGAGCTGTTTTTT. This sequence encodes CASSLGRTGELFF. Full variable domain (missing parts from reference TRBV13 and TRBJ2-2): AAGVIQSPRHLIKEKRETATLKCYPIPRHDTVYWYQQGPGQDPQFLISFYEKMQSDKGSIPDRFSAQQFSDYHSELNMSSLELGDSALYFCASSLGRTGELFFGEGSRLTVL.